In this sample, the clone carrying this TCR beta chain turned up many times. Its matching antigen is unknown. The source of the sample is a study of blood T cells in healthy people across ages. Study-level points and caveats: Estimates based on one million T cells were treated as lower bounds. Older age went with lower TCR beta diversity per million T cells, in a roughly linear way. Aged donors had fewer naive CD4+ cells and lower diversity than long-lived donors.

The J segment lost 8 bases and the V segment lost 4 bases, leaving 8 bases of the junction unmatched. The CDR3 consists of 16 residues. Germline V lookup: CDR1 KGHDR, CDR2 SFDVKD. Samples each yielded at least 5 micrograms of total RNA. It was with a sample-barcoded 5' primer and a J-beta primer mix that a second PCR of about 6 to 12 cycles was run. TCRdb redid the calling of the 5' RACE reads with MiXCR, one entry per CDR3 protein. The data hold some 370,000 distinct CDR3 sequences, with 50% to 60% observed a single time. This clonotype was obtained from a man aged 60 to 75 in good health. V usage is TRBV24-1 and J usage is TRBJ2-1; 12 bases are a match to TRBD2. Sequencing input: blood. In DNA, the CDR3 is TGTGCCACCAGTGAGGCCGGGACTAGCGGGCCCGATGAGCAGTTCTTC. It translates to CATSEAGTSGPDEQFF.